This T cell receptor (beta chain) was found in a study of blood T cell repertoires in COVID-19. Whole-study context: T cells, B-cell-depleted T cells, or PBMCs provided the cDNA or gDNA that served as material.

The germline V gene encodes CDR1 SGDLS and CDR2 YYNGEE. Unmatched junction bases numbered 19, after V lost 0 bases and J lost 4 bases. This CDR3 comprises 20 residues. In the authors' methods: Reference gene primer amplification gave estimated nucleated cell counts. Profiling relied on immunoSEQ multiplex PCR, and the TCRdb table lists in-frame clones only, not all of them. Clonal size and the V and J genes are those of that table, whereas D and trimming came from the DNA. Counted here are about 73,000 clones, approximately 84% occurring once; the ten biggest clones make up 28%. The J gene is TRBJ1-2, the V gene TRBV9, with 9 bases aligning to TRBD1. This TCR was recovered from a human donor in a cohort sampled during active COVID-19. Sequenced: peripheral blood. CDR3 amino acids: CASSVATRTGDRIHGYGYTF. As DNA, the CDR3 is TGTGCCAGCAGCGTAGCTACGAGGACAGGGGATCGGATCCACGGCTATGGCTACACCTTC.